This TCR beta chain appears in the sequencing data of a study of T cell responses to AZD1222 COVID-19 vaccine. The repertoire was sequenced with immunoSEQ multiplex PCR; TCRdb's copy has only in-frame clones and lacks some. In the table there are under 80,000 clones, 70% to 80% of which are singletons. Trimming took 4 bases from V and 0 from J, leaving 7 bases between them. Germline V gene data show CDR1 as SGHDT and CDR2 as YYEEEE. The CDR3 sequence is 13 residues long. Sequenced material: peripheral blood, taken on day 0 of MenACWY control vaccination. This sequence joins TRBV5-6 and TRBJ1-2; no clear D gene. This sequence was found in an adult in good health. DNA of the CDR3: TGTGCCAGCAGCGCCGGGACTAACTATGGCTACACCTTC. It codes for CASSAGTNYGYTF.